This T cell receptor (beta chain) was found in a study of post-analysis software for immune sequencing data. The study, taken as a whole, reports: Four to six TRBV segments appeared more often in patients than in controls, and TRBV5-6, TRBV5-1 and TRBV20-1 were among these.

To note about this clonotype: As yet, its antigen is unknown.

Libraries were made from TCR beta cDNA, and they carried unique molecular identifiers. TCRdb re-analysed the PCR reads in MiXCR, keeping a single row per CDR3 protein. The table records around 710,000 distinct CDR3 sequences, 35% to 55% of them present only once. Trimming left V 4 bases short and J 7 bases short, with 19 bases between. This CDR3 region has 16 residues. Germline-derived CDR1 and CDR2 are SEHNR and FQNEAQ (reference sequence). The genes are TRBV7-9 and TRBJ1-4; TRBD1 is a possible D gene (5 bases). This TCR derives from a girl aged 5-17 years with multiple sclerosis. Specimen: blood. For the CDR3, the DNA is TGTGCCAGCAGCTCGCCTCAGGGTTTTGAATTTGAAAAACTGTTTTTT. Its translation: CASSSPQGFEFEKLFF. Full variable domain (outside the CDR3, taken from reference TRBV7-9 and TRBJ1-4): DTGVSQNPRHKITKRGQNVTFRCDPISEHNRLYWYRQTLGQGPEFLTYFQNEAQLEKSRLLSDRFSAERPKGSFSTLEIQRTEQGDSAMYLCASSSPQGFEFEKLFFGSGTQLSVL.